A selection of T cell receptor beta chains follows, all from one sample in a study of blood T cell repertoires in COVID-19. TCRdb's copy holds only in-frame clones and misses some; the assay was immunoSEQ multiplex PCR. The data hold some 200,000 clones, with just under 90% observed a single time. Source material: peripheral blood. Receptors were obtained from a woman in her late teens or twenties who had recovered from COVID-19. Each CDR3 is given with its conserved first and last residue. The order of the fields is CDR3 length, D gene, J gene, clone size, V gene, CDR3 protein, CDR3 DNA. A D gene is named only where the DNA matches it firmly. Clone size is given for some rows only: seen once, a few or many times, or a class if the clone is expanded.

CDR3 length: 15; D gene: TRBD1; J gene: TRBJ2-2; clone size: few; V gene: TRBV11-3; CDR3 protein: CASSERQGSTGELFF; CDR3 DNA: TGTGCCAGCAGCGAGCGACAGGGGAGCACCGGGGAGCTGTTTTTT
CDR3 length: 13; D gene: NA; J gene: TRBJ1-1; clone size: few; V gene: TRBV25-1; CDR3 protein: CASSRGSGTEAFF; CDR3 DNA: TGTGCCAGCAGCAGGGGATCAGGGACTGAAGCTTTCTTT
CDR3 length: 15; D gene: TRBD1; J gene: TRBJ2-5; clone size: NA; V gene: TRBV20-1; CDR3 protein: CSASSGTGGKKTQYF; CDR3 DNA: TGCAGTGCTAGTTCCGGGACAGGGGGCAAGAAGACCCAGTACTTC
CDR3 length: 15; D gene: NA; J gene: TRBJ1-3; clone size: NA; V gene: TRBV7-2; CDR3 protein: CASSPYPGSGNTIYF; CDR3 DNA: TGTGCCAGCAGCCCCTACCCGGGATCTGGAAACACCATATATTTT
CDR3 length: 16; D gene: NA; J gene: TRBJ2-3; clone size: NA; V gene: TRBV19; CDR3 protein: CASTSTALTRGDTQYF; CDR3 DNA: TGTGCCAGTACCTCGACAGCACTCACTCGTGGAGATACGCAGTATTTT
CDR3 length: 17; D gene: TRBD2; J gene: TRBJ2-1; clone size: NA; V gene: TRBV2; CDR3 protein: CASSANSSGGDYNEQFF; CDR3 DNA: TGTGCCAGCAGTGCGAACTCAAGCGGGGGAGACTACAATGAGCAGTTCTTC
CDR3 length: 14; D gene: TRBD2; J gene: TRBJ2-5; clone size: NA; V gene: TRBV9; CDR3 protein: CASSSGGQQETQYF; CDR3 DNA: TGTGCCAGCAGCTCGGGGGGGCAGCAAGAGACCCAGTACTTC
CDR3 length: 19; D gene: TRBD1; J gene: TRBJ2-1; clone size: few; V gene: TRBV9; CDR3 protein: CASSPRPDRGRGSYNEQFF; CDR3 DNA: TGTGCCAGCAGCCCCCGACCCGACAGGGGGCGCGGATCCTACAATGAGCAGTTCTTC
CDR3 length: 14; D gene: TRBD2; J gene: TRBJ2-1; clone size: NA; V gene: TRBV30; CDR3 protein: CAWRSGGVYNEQFF; CDR3 DNA: TGTGCCTGGAGGTCGGGAGGGGTCTACAATGAGCAGTTCTTC
CDR3 length: 15; D gene: TRBD1; J gene: TRBJ1-2; clone size: NA; V gene: TRBV5-6; CDR3 protein: CASSGRTGDSYGYTF; CDR3 DNA: TGTGCCAGCAGCGGACGGACAGGGGATTCCTATGGCTACACCTTC